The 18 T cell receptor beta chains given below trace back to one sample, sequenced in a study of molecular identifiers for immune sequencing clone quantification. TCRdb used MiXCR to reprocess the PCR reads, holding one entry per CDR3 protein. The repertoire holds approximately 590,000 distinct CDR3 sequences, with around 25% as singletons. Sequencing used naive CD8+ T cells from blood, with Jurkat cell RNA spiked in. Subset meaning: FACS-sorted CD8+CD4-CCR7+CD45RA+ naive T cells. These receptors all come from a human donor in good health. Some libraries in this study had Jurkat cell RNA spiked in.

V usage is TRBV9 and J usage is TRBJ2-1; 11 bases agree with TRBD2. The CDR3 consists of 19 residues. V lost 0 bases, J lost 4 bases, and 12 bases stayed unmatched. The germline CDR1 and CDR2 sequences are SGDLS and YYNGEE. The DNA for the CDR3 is TGTGCCAGCAGCGTAGATTGGGTAGATAGCGGGGGGGCATACAATGAGCAGTTCTTC. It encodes CASSVDWVDSGGAYNEQFF.

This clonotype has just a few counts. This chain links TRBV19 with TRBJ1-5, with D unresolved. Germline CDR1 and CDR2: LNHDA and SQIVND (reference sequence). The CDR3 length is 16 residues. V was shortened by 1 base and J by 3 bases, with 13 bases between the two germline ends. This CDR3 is CASSIGAFSINQPQHF. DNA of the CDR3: TGTGCCAGTAGTATAGGGGCGTTCAGTATCAATCAGCCCCAGCATTTT.

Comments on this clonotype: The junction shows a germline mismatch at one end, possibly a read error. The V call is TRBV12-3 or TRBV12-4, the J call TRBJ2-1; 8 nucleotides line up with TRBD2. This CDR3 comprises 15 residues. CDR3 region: CASSPTGGPYNGQFF. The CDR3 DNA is TGTGCCAGCAGTCCAACGGGGGGGCCATACAATGGGCAGTTCTTC.

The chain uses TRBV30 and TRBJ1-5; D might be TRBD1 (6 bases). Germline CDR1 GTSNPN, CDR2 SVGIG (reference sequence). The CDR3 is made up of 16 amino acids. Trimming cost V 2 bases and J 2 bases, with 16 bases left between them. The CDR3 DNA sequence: TGTGCCTGGAGTCGACTACAGGGCGTCGGCAATCAGCCCCAGCATTTT. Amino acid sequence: CAWSRLQGVGNQPQHF.

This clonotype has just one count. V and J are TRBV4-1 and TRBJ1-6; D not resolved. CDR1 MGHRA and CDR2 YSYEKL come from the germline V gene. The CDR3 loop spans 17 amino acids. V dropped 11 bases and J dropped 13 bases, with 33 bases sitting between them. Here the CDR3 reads CARRQLWTAGIRPPLHF. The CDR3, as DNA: TGCGCCCGCCGCCAACTGTGGACCGCGGGAATAAGGCCCCCCCTCCACTTT.

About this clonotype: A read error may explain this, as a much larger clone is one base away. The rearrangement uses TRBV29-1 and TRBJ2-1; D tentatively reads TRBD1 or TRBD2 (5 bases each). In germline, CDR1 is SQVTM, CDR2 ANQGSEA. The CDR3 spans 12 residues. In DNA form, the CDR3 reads TGCGGCGCCCGGGGCAGGGCGGATGAGCAGTTCTTC. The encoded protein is CGARGRADEQFF.

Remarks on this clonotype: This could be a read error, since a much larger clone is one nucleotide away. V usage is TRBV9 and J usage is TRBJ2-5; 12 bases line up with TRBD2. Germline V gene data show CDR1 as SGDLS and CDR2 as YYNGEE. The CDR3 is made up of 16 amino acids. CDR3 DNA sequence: TGTGCCAGCGGCGTAAACCTAGCGGGGGGGCTGGAGACCCAGTACTTC. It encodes CASGVNLAGGLETQYF.

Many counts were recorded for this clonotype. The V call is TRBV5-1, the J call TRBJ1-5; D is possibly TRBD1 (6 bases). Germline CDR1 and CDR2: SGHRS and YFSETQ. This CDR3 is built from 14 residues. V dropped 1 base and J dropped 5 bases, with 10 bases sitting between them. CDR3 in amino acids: CASSLTGLDQPQHF. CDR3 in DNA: TGCGCCAGCAGCTTGACAGGGTTGGATCAGCCCCAGCATTTT.

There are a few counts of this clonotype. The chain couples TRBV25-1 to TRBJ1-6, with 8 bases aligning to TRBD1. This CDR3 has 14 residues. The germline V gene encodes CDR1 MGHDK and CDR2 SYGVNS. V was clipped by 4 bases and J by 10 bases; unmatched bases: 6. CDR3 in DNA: TGTGCCAGCAGTGTAGGACAGGGAGGATCACCCCTCCACTTT. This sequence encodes CASSVGQGGSPLHF.

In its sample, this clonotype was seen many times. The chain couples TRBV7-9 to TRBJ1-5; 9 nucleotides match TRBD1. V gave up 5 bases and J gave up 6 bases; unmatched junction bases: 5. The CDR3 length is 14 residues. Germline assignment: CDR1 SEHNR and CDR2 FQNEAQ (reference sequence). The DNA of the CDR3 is TGTGCCAGCAGCCTTGGACAGGGGAGTCAGCCCCAGCATTTT. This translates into CASSLGQGSQPQHF.

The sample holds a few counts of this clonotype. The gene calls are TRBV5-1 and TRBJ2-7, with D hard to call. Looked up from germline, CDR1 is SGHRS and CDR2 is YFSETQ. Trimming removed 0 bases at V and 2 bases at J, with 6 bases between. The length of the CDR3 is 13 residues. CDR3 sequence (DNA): TGCGCCAGCAGCTTGGCACTTACCTACGAGCAGTACTTC. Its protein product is CASSLALTYEQYF. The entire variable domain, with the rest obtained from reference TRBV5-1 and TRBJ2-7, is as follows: KAGVTQTPRYLIKTRGQQVTLSCSPISGHRSVSWYQQTPGQGLQFLFEYFSETQRNKGNFPGRFSGRQFSNSRSEMNVSTLELGDSALYLCASSLALTYEQYFGPGTRLTVT.

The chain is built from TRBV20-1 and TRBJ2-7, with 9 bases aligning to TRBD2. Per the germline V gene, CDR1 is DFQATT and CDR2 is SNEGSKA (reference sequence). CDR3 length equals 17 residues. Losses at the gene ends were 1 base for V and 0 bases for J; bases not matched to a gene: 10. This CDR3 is CSARGSSGRTHSYEQYF. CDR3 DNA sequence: TGCAGTGCTAGAGGAAGTAGCGGGAGAACACACTCCTACGAGCAGTACTTC.

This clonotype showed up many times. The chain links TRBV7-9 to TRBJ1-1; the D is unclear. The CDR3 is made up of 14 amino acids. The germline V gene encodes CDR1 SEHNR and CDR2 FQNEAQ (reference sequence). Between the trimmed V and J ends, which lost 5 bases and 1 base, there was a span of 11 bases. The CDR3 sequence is CASSRASENTEAFF. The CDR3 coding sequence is TGTGCCAGCAGCCGGGCCAGCGAGAACACTGAAGCTTTCTTT.

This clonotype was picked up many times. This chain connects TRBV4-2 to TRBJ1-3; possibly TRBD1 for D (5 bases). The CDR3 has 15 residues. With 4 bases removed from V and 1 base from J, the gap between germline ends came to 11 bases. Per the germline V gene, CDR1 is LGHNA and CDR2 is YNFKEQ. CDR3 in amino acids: CASSPPRASGNTIYF. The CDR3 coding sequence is TGTGCCAGCAGCCCCCCCAGGGCGTCTGGAAACACCATATATTTT.

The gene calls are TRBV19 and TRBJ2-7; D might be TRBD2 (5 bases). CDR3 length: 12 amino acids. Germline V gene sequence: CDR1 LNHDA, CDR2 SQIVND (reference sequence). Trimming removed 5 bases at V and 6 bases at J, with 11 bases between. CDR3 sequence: CASSVLAGEQYF. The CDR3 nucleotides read TGTGCCAGTAGTGTACTTGCGGGCGAGCAGTACTTC. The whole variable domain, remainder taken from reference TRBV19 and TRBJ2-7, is DGGITQSPKYLFRKEGQNVTLSCEQNLNHDAMYWYRQDPGQGLRLIYYSQIVNDFQKGDIAEGYSVSREKKESFPLTVTSAQKNPTAFYLCASSVLAGEQYFGPGTRLTVT.

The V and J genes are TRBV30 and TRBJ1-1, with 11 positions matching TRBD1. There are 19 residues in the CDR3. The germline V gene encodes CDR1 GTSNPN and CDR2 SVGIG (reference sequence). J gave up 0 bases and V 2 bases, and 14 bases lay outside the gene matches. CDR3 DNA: TGTGCCTGGAGTACATCTCCCCGGACAGGGGGCCGGTTGAACACTGAAGCTTTCTTT. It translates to CAWSTSPRTGGRLNTEAFF.

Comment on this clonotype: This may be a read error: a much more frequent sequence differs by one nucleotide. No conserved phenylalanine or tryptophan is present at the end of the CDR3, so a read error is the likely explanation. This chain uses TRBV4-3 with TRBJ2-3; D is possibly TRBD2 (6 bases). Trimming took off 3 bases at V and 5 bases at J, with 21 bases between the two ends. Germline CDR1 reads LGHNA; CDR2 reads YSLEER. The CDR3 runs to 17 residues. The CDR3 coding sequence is TGCGCCAGCAGCCACGACCCCGTGGGGGGTTCATTAGATACGCAGTATTCT. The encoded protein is CASSHDPVGGSLDTQYS.

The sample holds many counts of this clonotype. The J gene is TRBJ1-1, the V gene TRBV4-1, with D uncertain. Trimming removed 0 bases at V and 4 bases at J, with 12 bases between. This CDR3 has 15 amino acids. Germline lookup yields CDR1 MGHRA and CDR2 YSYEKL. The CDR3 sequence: CASSQEGGTVTEAFF. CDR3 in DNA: TGCGCCAGCAGCCAAGAAGGTGGTACGGTCACTGAAGCTTTCTTT.